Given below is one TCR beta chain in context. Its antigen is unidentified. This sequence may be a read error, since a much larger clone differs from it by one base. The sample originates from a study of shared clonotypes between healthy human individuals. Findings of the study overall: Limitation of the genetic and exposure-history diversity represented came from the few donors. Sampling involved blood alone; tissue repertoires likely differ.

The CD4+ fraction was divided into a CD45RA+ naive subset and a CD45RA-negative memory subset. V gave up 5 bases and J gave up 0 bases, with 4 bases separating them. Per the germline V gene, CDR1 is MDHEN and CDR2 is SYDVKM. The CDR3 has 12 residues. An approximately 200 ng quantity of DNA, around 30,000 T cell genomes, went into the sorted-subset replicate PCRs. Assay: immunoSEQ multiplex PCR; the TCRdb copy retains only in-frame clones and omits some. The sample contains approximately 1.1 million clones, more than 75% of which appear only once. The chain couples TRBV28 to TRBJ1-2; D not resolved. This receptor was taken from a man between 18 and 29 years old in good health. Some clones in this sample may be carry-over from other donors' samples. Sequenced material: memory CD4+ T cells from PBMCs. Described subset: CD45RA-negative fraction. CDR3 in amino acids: CASSEPNYGYTF. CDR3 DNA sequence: TGTGCCAGCAGTGAACCTAACTATGGCTACACCTTC.